Below, 14 T cell receptor beta chains from the same sample are listed, as sequenced in a study of cytomegalovirus exposure and HLA in healthy donors. PCR was performed using 60 Vbeta and 13 Jbeta primers. The repertoire was sequenced with immunoSEQ multiplex PCR; TCRdb's copy has only in-frame clones and lacks some. The sample records about 140,000 clones, 75% being singletons. The specimen sequenced was PBMCs. The receptors were gathered from a man aged 35-49 years in good health and CMV-seronegative.

The chain recombines TRBV13 with TRBJ2-7; 7 positions agree with TRBD1. The CDR3 length is 15 residues. V lost 5 bases, J lost 7 bases, and 14 bases stayed unmatched. Germline CDR1 and CDR2: PRHDT and FYEKMQ (reference sequence). The CDR3 reads CASSHAPEGAGEQYF. CDR3 in DNA: TGTGCCAGCAGCCACGCTCCAGAGGGGGCTGGAGAGCAGTACTTC.

The chain is built from TRBV10-3 and TRBJ1-6; 8 bases are a match to TRBD1. V dropped 7 bases and J dropped 6; count of bases not matched to a gene: 5. This CDR3 spans 14 amino acids. Germline assignment: CDR1 ENHRY and CDR2 SYGVKD. DNA of the CDR3: TGTGCCATCAAAGGACAGGGCGCTAATTCACCCCTCCACTTT. Protein product: CAIKGQGANSPLHF.

This clone was seen a single time. The CDR3 DNA is TGCGCCAGCAGCTTGGTGTCCCTCTCCCTACCAGGGGAGCAGTTCTTC. Translating gives CASSLVSLSLPGEQFF. This sequence joins TRBV5-1 and TRBJ2-1, with D tentatively TRBD1 (5 bases). CDR1 is SGHRS and CDR2 is YFSETQ in the germline V gene. The CDR3 consists of 16 residues. The V end was cut by 0 bases, the J end by 10 bases, with 20 bases between.

The chain uses TRBV5-1 and TRBJ2-2; possible D gene TRBD1, 6 bases. V shed 0 bases and J shed 5 bases, with 11 bases lying between them. This CDR3 is 15 amino acids long. Germline V gives CDR1 SGHRS, CDR2 YFSETQ. CDR3: CASSLVGDITGELFF. The CDR3 DNA reads as TGCGCCAGCAGCTTGGTAGGGGACATAACCGGGGAGCTGTTTTTT.

This rearrangement joins TRBV18 to TRBJ2-3; D uncertain. V was cut by 2 bases and J by 4 bases, with 4 bases left in between. Germline CDR1 KGHSH, CDR2 LQKENI. CDR3 length: 12 amino acids. The chain's CDR3 is CASSPGPDTQYF. Written as DNA, the CDR3 is TGTGCCAGCTCACCAGGGCCAGATACGCAGTATTTT.

This rearrangement joins TRBV19 to TRBJ2-7; 7 nucleotides align to TRBD1. Germline assignment: CDR1 LNHDA and CDR2 SQIVND (reference sequence). Trimming cost V 2 bases and J 0 bases; bases outside gene matches: 4. This CDR3 comprises 15 residues. CDR3 region: CASSIMTGSSYEQYF. The DNA for the CDR3 is TGTGCCAGTAGTATAATGACAGGGAGCTCCTACGAGCAGTACTTC.

The V gene is TRBV25-1, the J gene TRBJ2-4; D is perhaps TRBD1 (6 bases). The CDR3 consists of 15 residues. V was clipped by 7 bases and J by 7 bases, with 20 bases between them. The germline V gene has CDR1 MGHDK and CDR2 SYGVNS. CDR3 nucleotides: TGTGCCAGCACCCCCAGGGGTCGGGGTGTGAACATTCAGTACTTC. Protein sequence: CASTPRGRGVNIQYF.

The gene calls are TRBV7-9 and TRBJ1-5; 7 positions match TRBD1. Germline V CDR1 and CDR2: SEHNR, FQNEAQ (reference sequence). The trim removed 5 bases at V and 5 bases at J, leaving 9 bases unmatched. The length of the CDR3 is 15 residues. CDR3 amino acids: CASSLGSGQHQPQHF. The CDR3 bases are TGTGCCAGCAGCCTAGGGTCGGGACAGCATCAGCCCCAGCATTTT.

This clone has just a few counts. The J gene is TRBJ1-4, the V gene TRBV27; the D is unclear. Per the germline V gene, CDR1 is MNHEY and CDR2 is SMNVEV (reference sequence). Deletions cut 6 bases from V and 2 bases from J, with 7 bases between. The length of the CDR3 is 13 residues. The CDR3 DNA follows: TGTGCCAGCAGCCGGGAGACTAATGAAAAACTGTTTTTT. It codes for CASSRETNEKLFF. Full variable domain (remainder filled in from reference TRBV27 and TRBJ1-4): EAQVTQNPRYLITVTGKKLTVTCSQNMNHEYMSWYRQDPGLGLRQIYYSMNVEVTDKGDVPEGYKVSRKEKRNFPLILESPSPNQTSLYFCASSRETNEKLFFGSGTQLSVL.

The chain is built from TRBV2 and TRBJ1-5, with D uncertain. The CDR3 runs 13 residues. V was clipped by 11 bases and J by 3 bases, with 14 bases between them. Germline V gene sequence: CDR1 SNHLY, CDR2 FYNNEI. CDR3 sequence (DNA): TGTGCCCTGGGAGGCGGATACAATCAGCCCCAGCATTTT. Protein sequence: CALGGGYNQPQHF. Full variable domain (missing parts from reference TRBV2 and TRBJ1-5): EPEVTQTPSHQVTQMGQEVILRCVPISNHLYFYWYRQILGQKVEFLVSFYNNEISEKSEIFDDQFSVERPDGSNFTLKIRSTKLEDSAMYFCALGGGYNQPQHFGDGTRLSIL.

This chain joins TRBV25-1 and TRBJ2-7; 7 positions match TRBD1. Unmatched junction bases numbered 3, after V lost 6 bases and J lost 1 base. Germline V lookup: CDR1 MGHDK, CDR2 SYGVNS. This CDR3 has 13 amino acids. The CDR3 loop reads CASRQGLSYEQYF. The CDR3 coding sequence is TGTGCCAGCAGACAGGGGTTATCCTACGAGCAGTACTTC.

V gene TRBV5-1 combines with J gene TRBJ2-7; 9 bases agree with TRBD1. The CDR3 spans 15 residues. The V gene end was trimmed by 1 base and the J gene end by 2 bases; junction bases not matched to a gene: 4. CDR1 is SGHRS and CDR2 is YFSETQ in the germline V gene. The CDR3 loop reads CASSLTTGGTYEQYF. CDR3 nucleotide sequence: TGCGCCAGCAGCTTGACGACAGGGGGGACCTACGAGCAGTACTTC.

The DNA of the CDR3 is TGCGCCAGCAGTCAAGGCGGCTCGAGAGGAAACACCATATATTTT. This translates into CASSQGGSRGNTIYF. The genes are TRBV5-1 and TRBJ1-3; D gene ambiguous. V lost 5 bases, J lost 4 bases, and 16 bases lay in between. Per germline, CDR1 SGHRS and CDR2 YFSETQ. The CDR3 contains 15 residues.

This rearrangement joins TRBV7-2 to TRBJ1-2; D uncertain. The CDR3 contains 14 residues. V was cut by 3 bases and J by 5 bases, with 13 bases left in between. Germline lookup yields CDR1 SGHTA and CDR2 FQGNSA. The CDR3 loop reads CASSFNRRDYGYTF. CDR3 DNA sequence: TGTGCCAGCAGCTTTAACAGACGGGATTATGGCTACACCTTC.